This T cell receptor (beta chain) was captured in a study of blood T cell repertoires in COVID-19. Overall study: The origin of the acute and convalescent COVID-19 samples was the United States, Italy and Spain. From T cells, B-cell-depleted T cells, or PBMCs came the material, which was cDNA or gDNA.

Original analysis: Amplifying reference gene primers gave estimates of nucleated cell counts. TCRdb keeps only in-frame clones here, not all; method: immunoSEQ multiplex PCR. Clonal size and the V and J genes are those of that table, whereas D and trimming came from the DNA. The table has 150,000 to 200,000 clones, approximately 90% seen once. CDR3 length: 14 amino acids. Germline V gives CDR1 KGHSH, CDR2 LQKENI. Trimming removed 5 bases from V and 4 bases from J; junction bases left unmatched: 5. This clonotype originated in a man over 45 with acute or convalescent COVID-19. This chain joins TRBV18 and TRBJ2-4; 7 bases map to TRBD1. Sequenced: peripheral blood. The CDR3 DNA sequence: TGTGCCAGCTCATCTGGGACAGTTAAAAACATTCAGTACTTC. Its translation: CASSSGTVKNIQYF.